This T cell receptor (beta chain) was identified in a study of blood T cell repertoires in COVID-19. Study information: The United States, Italy and Spain provided the acute and convalescent COVID-19 samples. PBMCs, B-cell-depleted T cells, or T cells were the source of the cDNA or gDNA that made up the material.

The CDR3 has 14 residues. Germline values: CDR1 MNHEY, CDR2 SMNVEV (reference sequence). Trimming removed 5 bases at V and 2 bases at J, with 7 bases between. Per the original methods: Estimation of nucleated cell counts was performed using reference gene primer amplification. Some clones are missing from TCRdb's copy, which holds only in-frame ones; the method was immunoSEQ multiplex PCR. V, J and clone size derive from that table, while D and trimming were established from the DNA sequence. The sample shows some 150,000 clones, 85% to 90% of them seen only once. The receptor's source is a woman aged 80 or older with acute or convalescent COVID-19. The chain employs TRBV27 and TRBJ1-6, with D maybe TRBD1 (5 bases). Sequenced sample: peripheral blood. CDR3 loop: CASSRGTYNSPLHF. The CDR3 DNA reads TGTGCCAGCAGTAGGGGTACCTATAATTCACCCCTCCACTTT.